The 24 T cell receptor beta chains below all came from one sample that was sequenced in a study of cytomegalovirus exposure and HLA in healthy donors. PCR primers comprised 60 Vbeta and 13 Jbeta primers. TCRdb keeps only in-frame clones here, not all; method: immunoSEQ multiplex PCR. The sample has 170,000 or so clones, around 80% seen once; the top ten hold about 6.3%. Sequences were obtained from PBMCs. The receptors here all came from a male donor in good health and CMV-seropositive.

This clone was detected a few times. The chain is built from TRBV30 and TRBJ1-4, with 7 bases aligning to TRBD1. Trimming took 2 bases from V and 5 from J; bases not matched to a gene: 5. This CDR3 contains 14 residues. Germline CDR1 GTSNPN, CDR2 SVGIG (reference sequence). The CDR3 region is CAWSTKDRNEKLFF. In DNA form, the CDR3 reads TGTGCCTGGAGTACTAAGGACAGGAATGAAAAACTGTTTTTT.

The rearrangement links TRBV2 to TRBJ2-1; 13 positions agree with TRBD2. There are 19 residues in the CDR3. The J segment lost 3 bases and the V segment lost 6 bases, leaving 14 bases of the junction unmatched. Germline CDR1 and CDR2: SNHLY and FYNNEI. The CDR3 region is CASSATTGTSGTFYNEQFF. CDR3 nucleotide sequence: TGTGCCAGCAGCGCGACAACCGGGACTAGCGGGACCTTCTACAATGAGCAGTTCTTC.

This clone has just a few counts. The CDR3 DNA reads TGTGCCATCAGTGATGTTAGCGAGCAGTACTTC. As protein: CAISDVSEQYF. The J gene is TRBJ2-7, the V gene TRBV10-3; D gene ambiguous. From germline, CDR1 is ENHRY and CDR2 SYGVKD. This CDR3 has 11 residues. V was clipped by 3 bases and J by 6 bases, with 6 bases between them.

The sample holds one count of this clone. The CDR3 reads CASSLGEMGFNYGYTF. As DNA, the CDR3 is TGTGCCAGCAGCTTAGGGGAGATGGGATTTAACTATGGCTACACCTTC. This chain uses TRBV7-9 with TRBJ1-2; no firm D call. The germline V gene has CDR1 SEHNR and CDR2 FQNEAQ (reference sequence). CDR3 size: 16 residues. Trimming stripped 1 base from V and 1 base from J, with 13 bases between.

Only one count was recorded for this clone. V usage is TRBV29-1 and J usage is TRBJ2-1; 7 bases map to TRBD2. CDR1 is SQVTM and CDR2 is ANQGSEA in the germline V gene. V lost 4 bases to trimming and J lost 4 bases; unmatched junction nucleotides: 10. This CDR3 region has 15 residues. The CDR3 reads CSVAGGGDSYNEQFF. The CDR3 DNA is TGCAGCGTTGCGGGGGGAGGAGACTCTTACAATGAGCAGTTCTTC.

This chain links TRBV5-1 with TRBJ1-4, with D maybe TRBD1 (5 bases). V lost 0 bases, J lost 3 bases, and 9 bases lay in between. The CDR3 runs to 15 residues. In germline, CDR1 is SGHRS, CDR2 YFSETQ. CDR3 sequence reads: CASSLAEGANEKLFF. In nucleotides, the CDR3 is TGCGCCAGCAGCTTGGCCGAAGGGGCTAATGAAAAACTGTTTTTT.

V and J are TRBV5-1 and TRBJ2-5; D call uncertain. The CDR3 consists of 14 residues. Looked up from germline, CDR1 is SGHRS and CDR2 is YFSETQ. V was clipped by 0 bases and J by 0 bases, with 6 bases between them. CDR3 DNA sequence: TGCGCCAGCAGCTTGGGAGTATACCAAGAGACCCAGTACTTC. Residues: CASSLGVYQETQYF.

The chain is built from TRBV5-4 and TRBJ1-2, with 7 nucleotides matching TRBD1. CDR3 length equals 14 residues. V shed 3 bases, J shed 6 bases, and the junction held 8 bases outside the gene matches. Germline V gene sequence: CDR1 SGHNT, CDR2 YYREEE (reference sequence). The CDR3 DNA sequence: TGTGCCAGCAGCTCGCCAAGGGACAGTAATGGCTACACCTTC. Translation gives CASSSPRDSNGYTF.

This clone was found once. The V call is TRBV6-5, the J call TRBJ1-2, with D perhaps matching TRBD1 (6 bases). The V gene's germline CDR1 is MNHEY and CDR2 SVGAGI. There are 13 residues in the CDR3. V dropped 6 bases and J dropped 5 bases, with 13 bases sitting between them. The CDR3 coding sequence is TGTGCCAGCAGGCCAGCTCAGGGGTATGGCTACACCTTC. It encodes CASRPAQGYGYTF.

The genes are TRBV5-1 and TRBJ2-7; 7 bases agree with TRBD2. The ends lost 4 bases at V and 7 bases at J; junction bases unmatched: 11. The CDR3 has 14 amino acids. Germline assignment: CDR1 SGHRS and CDR2 YFSETQ. The CDR3 region has the DNA TGCGCCAGCAGCCCTAGCGCTAGCGGCGGGGAGCAGTACTTC. It is translated as CASSPSASGGEQYF.

This rearrangement joins TRBV29-1 to TRBJ2-1; 11 nucleotides line up with TRBD1. V shed 8 bases, J shed 2 bases, and the junction held 2 bases outside the gene matches. Per the germline V gene, CDR1 is SQVTM and CDR2 is ANQGSEA. The CDR3 is 13 amino acids. The CDR3 protein is CSTGQGAYNEQFF. CDR3 DNA: TGCAGCACGGGACAGGGGGCCTACAATGAGCAGTTCTTC.

CDR3 residues: CASIGGRTRYEQYF. Here the CDR3 DNA reads TGTGCCAGCATAGGGGGCAGGACCAGGTACGAGCAGTACTTC. The chain is built from TRBV2 and TRBJ2-7; 7 bases fit TRBD1. This CDR3 spans 14 amino acids. Germline values: CDR1 SNHLY, CDR2 FYNNEI. The junction had 10 bases not matched to a gene; V was cut back by 7 bases and J by 4 bases.

The chain links TRBV4-2 to TRBJ2-7; TRBD2 agrees at 8 bases. The CDR3 spans 15 residues. V lost 4 bases to trimming and J lost 2 bases; unmatched junction nucleotides: 7. CDR1 and CDR2 from the germline V gene are LGHNA and YNFKEQ. CDR3 sequence reads: CASSPLAGAPYEQYF. CDR3 bases: TGTGCCAGCAGCCCGCTAGCGGGTGCCCCCTACGAGCAGTACTTC.

This clone came up a few times. The gene calls are TRBV18 and TRBJ2-7; 8 nucleotides agree with TRBD2. The CDR3 length is 14 residues. Trimming removed 5 bases from V and 5 bases from J; junction bases left unmatched: 8. CDR1 KGHSH and CDR2 LQKENI come from the germline V gene. CDR3 amino acids: CASSMAARGDEQYF. The CDR3 region has the DNA TGTGCCAGCTCAATGGCCGCGCGGGGGGACGAGCAGTACTTC.

V usage is TRBV4-2 and J usage is TRBJ1-2; tentative D call: TRBD1 (5 bases). CDR1 LGHNA and CDR2 YNFKEQ come from the germline V gene. CDR3 length equals 13 residues. V lost 0 bases, J lost 7 bases, and 9 bases lay in between. CDR3 residues: CASSQDRQGGYTF. The CDR3 DNA is TGTGCCAGCAGCCAAGATCGGCAGGGTGGCTACACCTTC.

The rearrangement links TRBV7-2 to TRBJ2-7; no definite D call. Germline V gene data show CDR1 as SGHTA and CDR2 as FQGNSA. CDR3 size: 14 residues. Between the trimmed V and J ends, which lost 0 bases and 0 bases, there was a span of 6 bases. CDR3 protein: CASSLARSSYEQYF. DNA for the CDR3: TGTGCCAGCAGCTTAGCCAGGTCCTCCTACGAGCAGTACTTC.

V gene TRBV5-1 combines with J gene TRBJ2-1, with a possible D match to TRBD2 (6 bases). V lost 9 bases, J lost 4 bases, and 14 bases lay in between. Germline CDR1 and CDR2: SGHRS and YFSETQ. This CDR3 comprises 13 residues. CDR3 loop: CATRETSYNEQFF. The CDR3 region has the DNA TGCGCCACCCGGGAGACCAGTTACAATGAGCAGTTCTTC. The full variable domain, its missing parts supplied by reference TRBV5-1 and TRBJ2-1, is KAGVTQTPRYLIKTRGQQVTLSCSPISGHRSVSWYQQTPGQGLQFLFEYFSETQRNKGNFPGRFSGRQFSNSRSEMNVSTLELGDSALYLCATRETSYNEQFFGPGTRLTVL.

J is TRBJ1-1 and V is TRBV5-6; D unresolved. Trimming removed 2 bases from V and 6 bases from J, with 14 bases in between. Looked up from germline, CDR1 is SGHDT and CDR2 is YYEEEE. This CDR3 comprises 14 residues. This CDR3 reads CASSLIVERAEAFF. CDR3 in DNA: TGTGCCAGCAGCTTAATCGTGGAGAGGGCTGAAGCTTTCTTT.

This chain connects TRBV5-1 to TRBJ2-3, with D tentatively TRBD2 (6 bases). The CDR3 spans 17 residues. Germline CDR1 reads SGHRS; CDR2 reads YFSETQ. Trimming left V 4 bases short and J 2 bases short, with 20 bases between. The CDR3 loop reads CASSPRTGLPLTDTQYF. As DNA, the CDR3 is TGCGCCAGCAGCCCCCGGACGGGACTCCCCCTCACAGATACGCAGTATTTT.

This chain uses TRBV20-1 with TRBJ2-2, with D unclear. Per germline, CDR1 DFQATT and CDR2 SNEGSKA (reference sequence). The CDR3 has 11 amino acids. Trimming cost V 5 bases and J 6 bases, with 7 bases left between them. The CDR3 sequence: CSAPYAGELFF. In nucleotides, the CDR3 is TGCAGTGCTCCCTACGCCGGGGAGCTGTTTTTT.

The chain carries TRBV27 and TRBJ2-7; D may be TRBD2 (6 bases). Germline CDR1 MNHEY, CDR2 SMNVEV (reference sequence). CDR3 length: 15 amino acids. Trimming took off 6 bases at V and 2 bases at J, with 17 bases between the two ends. The CDR3 reads CASSMGLPVTYEQYF. CDR3 sequence (DNA): TGTGCCAGCAGCATGGGACTTCCAGTGACCTACGAGCAGTACTTC.

The CDR3 is CASRRTSGRVKDTQYF. CDR3 DNA sequence: TGTGCAAGTCGGAGAACTAGCGGGAGGGTGAAAGATACGCAGTATTTT. The rearrangement links TRBV12-2 to TRBJ2-3; the tabulated D call, TRBD2, remains unverified against the DNA. TRBV12-2 is flagged as a pseudogene. CDR3 length: 16 residues.

The genes are TRBV4-1 and TRBJ1-2; D is undetermined. V was cut by 1 base and J by 2 bases, with 11 bases left in between. This CDR3 spans 15 amino acids. The V gene's germline CDR1 is MGHRA and CDR2 YSYEKL. The DNA of the CDR3 is TGCGCCAGCAGCCAAGGGCCGGGAGGCAACTATGGCTACACCTTC. It specifies CASSQGPGGNYGYTF.

The genes are TRBV23-1 and TRBJ1-5, with TRBD1 as a possible D gene (5 bases). TRBV23-1 is an ORF for which the function is uncertain. The CDR3 runs to 19 residues. V lost 3 bases, J lost 0 bases, and 21 bases lay in between. CDR3 in DNA: TGCGCCAGCAGTCAGTCTGACAGTCCCCAGAGCTATAGCAATCAGCCCCAGCATTTT. It translates to CASSQSDSPQSYSNQPQHF.